The TCR beta chain under discussion was sequenced for a study of blood T cell repertoires in COVID-19. Study context: Sites in the United States, Italy and Spain provided acute and convalescent COVID-19 samples.

Under the authors' procedure: The authors estimated nucleated cell counts from reference gene primer amplification. Assay: immunoSEQ multiplex PCR; the TCRdb copy retains only in-frame clones and omits some. D and trimming come from the DNA, and the V and J calls and clone size come from that table. Of about 210,000 clones in the sample, 70% to 90% were seen once. This CDR3 region has 13 residues. V was clipped by 5 bases and J by 5 bases, with 12 bases between them. Germline V gives CDR1 SGHAT, CDR2 FQNNGV. What was sequenced was peripheral blood. The chain couples TRBV11-2 to TRBJ2-5; D might be TRBD1 (5 bases). The clonotype originates from a young man with active or convalescent COVID-19. As DNA, the CDR3 is TGTGCCAGCAGCCAAGGGGTATTGGAGACCCAGTACTTC. Its protein is CASSQGVLETQYF.